Presented here are 28 T cell receptor beta chains from one specimen sequenced in a study of identical twins. TCRdb re-derived calls from the 5' RACE reads in MiXCR, one entry per CDR3 protein. The sample has 200,000 to 250,000 distinct CDR3 sequences; 6% to 7% are singletons. These data are also associated with another study on T cells expressing NK-cell markers.

Sequencing was performed on CD8+ T cells sorted from blood. These receptors were taken from a woman under 30 in good health.

This clonotype was seen ten or more times. CDR3 residues: CASSLPGGAEQYF. The CDR3 nucleotides read TGCGCCAGCAGCCTCCCCGGTGGGGCCGAGCAGTACTTC. V usage is TRBV4-3 and J usage is TRBJ2-7; perhaps TRBD1 as D (5 bases). V gave up 4 bases and J gave up 6 bases, with 13 bases separating them. Germline CDR1 and CDR2: LGHNA and YSLEER. The CDR3 has 13 residues.

The V and J genes are TRBV20-1 and TRBJ2-3; 7 bases are a match to TRBD2. After removal of 6 bases from V and 10 bases from J, the junction contained 4 bases not matched to a gene. Germline values: CDR1 DFQATT, CDR2 SNEGSKA (reference sequence). The CDR3 is 10 amino acids. In DNA form, the CDR3 reads TGCAGTGCGGGGGGGGGTGCGCAGTATTTT. The encoded protein is CSAGGGAQYF.

The V gene is TRBV27, the J gene TRBJ1-5, with D possibly TRBD1 on 6 matching bases. The CDR3 runs to 15 residues. The germline V and J ends were trimmed by 6 bases and 5 bases, with 17 bases remaining between them. The germline CDR1 and CDR2 sequences are MNHEY and SMNVEV (reference sequence). CDR3 residues: CASRPLGQLDQPQHF. The CDR3 bases are TGTGCCAGCAGACCCCTAGGACAGTTGGATCAGCCCCAGCATTTT.

This clonotype was recorded many times. This chain uses TRBV27 with TRBJ2-2; 8 bases map to TRBD1. Germline V lookup: CDR1 MNHEY, CDR2 SMNVEV (reference sequence). With V trimmed by 1 base and J by 6 bases, 16 bases remained unmatched. CDR3 length equals 19 residues. CDR3 sequence: CASSLLFSVLGQGAGELFF. CDR3 DNA: TGTGCCAGCAGTTTATTATTTTCGGTGCTTGGACAGGGAGCCGGGGAGCTGTTTTTT.

This clonotype was counted a few times. The chain combines TRBV4-3 with TRBJ2-2; TRBD2 matches at 7 bases. Germline trimming cut 0 bases from V and 3 bases from J; bases unmatched to any gene: 4. This CDR3 region has 16 residues. Germline V gene sequence: CDR1 LGHNA, CDR2 YSLEER. This CDR3 is CASSQEEGGYTGELFF. The DNA for the CDR3 is TGCGCCAGCAGCCAAGAGGAGGGAGGGTACACCGGGGAGCTGTTTTTT.

At least ten counts were recorded for this clonotype. V and J are TRBV29-1 and TRBJ2-1, with D possibly being TRBD1 (6 bases). V was trimmed by 3 bases and J by 0 bases, leaving 12 bases between them. The length of the CDR3 is 15 residues. Germline CDR1 reads SQVTM; CDR2 reads ANQGSEA. CDR3: CSVDYRGSSYNEQFF. For the CDR3, the DNA is TGCAGCGTTGATTATAGGGGGAGCTCCTACAATGAGCAGTTCTTC.

In its sample, this clonotype was seen many times. V gene TRBV12-3 or TRBV12-4 combines with J gene TRBJ2-7, with 8 bases matching TRBD1. CDR3 length: 12 amino acids. V shed 5 bases and J 6 bases; nucleotides not matched to a gene: 3. The CDR3 spells CASSGQGSEQYF. CDR3 bases: TGTGCCAGCAGTGGACAGGGATCCGAGCAGTACTTC.

This clonotype was observed many times. The chain employs TRBV12-3 or TRBV12-4 and TRBJ2-6; D remains ambiguous. The CDR3 runs to 15 residues. Trimming removed 3 bases at V and 0 bases at J, with 6 bases between. The CDR3 DNA sequence: TGTGCCAGCAGTTTTTACGTCTCTGGGGCCAACGTCCTGACTTTC. Its protein is CASSFYVSGANVLTF.

This clonotype was seen repeatedly, ten times or more. The J gene is TRBJ2-1, the V gene TRBV12-3 or TRBV12-4, with D uncertain. Trimming took off 1 base at V and 10 bases at J, with 8 bases between the two ends. This CDR3 contains 12 residues. The CDR3 bases are TGTGCCAGCAGTTTAGTAACACGGGAGCAGTTCTTC. Translation gives CASSLVTREQFF.

This chain joins TRBV21-1 and TRBJ2-1; the table gives TRBD2 as D, unverified against the DNA. TRBV21-1 corresponds to a pseudogene. The CDR3 consists of 20 residues. DNA of the CDR3: TGTGCCAGCAGCAATTCGCTAGCGGGGTGTTTATATAGCTCCTACAATGAGCAGTTCTTC. Translating gives CASSNSLAGCLYSSYNEQFF.

CDR3 residues: CASSQEQGQGGDGYTF. DNA for the CDR3: TGCGCCAGCAGCCAAGAACAGGGACAGGGGGGAGATGGCTACACCTTC. The rearrangement uses TRBV4-3 and TRBJ1-2; TRBD1 aligns across 11 bases. Germline values: CDR1 LGHNA, CDR2 YSLEER. CDR3 length: 16 residues. V lost 0 bases and J lost 6; bases outside the gene matches: 6.

In this sample, this clonotype turned up many times. The rearrangement uses TRBV19 and TRBJ2-7; 8 nucleotides line up with TRBD2. Trimming at V came to 6 bases and at J to 1 base, leaving 5 bases not matched to a gene. CDR1 is LNHDA and CDR2 is SQIVND in the germline V gene (reference sequence). CDR3 length equals 14 residues. CDR3 residues: CASSWKRGSYEQYF. The CDR3 nucleotides are TGTGCCAGTAGCTGGAAGCGGGGGTCCTACGAGCAGTACTTC.

In its sample, this clonotype was seen a few times. The J gene is TRBJ2-2, the V gene TRBV9; no clear D gene. CDR1 is SGDLS and CDR2 is YYNGEE in the germline V gene. V lost 3 bases and J lost 9, with 6 bases in between. CDR3 length: 11 amino acids. CDR3 coding DNA: TGTGCCAGCAGCGCCAGCCGGGAGCTGTTTTTT. Amino acid sequence: CASSASRELFF. The complete variable domain, with remaining parts taken from reference TRBV9 and TRBJ2-2, reads DSGVTQTPKHLITATGQRVTLRCSPRSGDLSVYWYQQSLDQGLQFLIQYYNGEERAKGNILERFSAQQFPDLHSELNLSSLELGDSALYFCASSASRELFFGEGSRLTVL.

This clonotype was observed a handful of times. The chain employs TRBV3-1 and TRBJ2-1, with a tentative D call TRBD1 (8 bases). Looked up from germline, CDR1 is LGHDT and CDR2 is YNNKEL (reference sequence). CDR3 length: 15 amino acids. Trimming cost V 0 bases and J 7 bases, with 13 bases left between them. The chain's CDR3 is CASSQETGGGNEQFF. As DNA, the CDR3 is TGTGCCAGCAGCCAAGAAACAGGGGGGGGAAATGAGCAGTTCTTC.

This clonotype was observed a few times. This chain connects TRBV7-2 to TRBJ1-2; possibly TRBD1 for D (6 bases). There are 15 residues in the CDR3. V shed 7 bases and J shed 3 bases, with 18 bases lying between them. Germline V gene data show CDR1 as SGHTA and CDR2 as FQGNSA. CDR3 DNA: TGTGCCAGCAACCTTATGAACAGGGTGCACTATGGCTACACCTTC. Its protein is CASNLMNRVHYGYTF.

This CDR3 reads CSARDPQGIPYNEQFF. The CDR3, as DNA: TGCAGTGCTAGAGATCCGCAGGGAATCCCCTACAATGAGCAGTTCTTC. The gene calls are TRBV20-1 and TRBJ2-1; a weak D match, TRBD1 (5 bases). From germline, CDR1 is DFQATT and CDR2 SNEGSKA (reference sequence). The CDR3 runs 16 residues. Trimming stripped 0 bases from V and 2 bases from J, with 14 bases between.

The V call is TRBV7-9, the J call TRBJ1-2, with no clear D. Germline CDR1 is SEHNR and CDR2 is FQNEAQ (reference sequence). The CDR3 runs 12 residues. Trimming cost V 1 base and J 8 bases, with 8 bases left between them. CDR3 nucleotides: TGTGCCAGCAGCTTAGGCGGCCAAGGCTACACCTTC. This gives the protein CASSLGGQGYTF.

This clonotype was counted between two and nine times. The chain recombines TRBV12-5 with TRBJ2-7; D unresolved. Trimming removed 1 base from V and 1 base from J, with 5 bases in between. Germline CDR1 reads LGHNT; CDR2 reads FRNRAP. This CDR3 region has 13 residues. The CDR3 coding sequence is TGTGCTAGTGGTTTGGACCAATCCTACGAGCAGTACTTC. The encoded protein is CASGLDQSYEQYF.

This clonotype was seen ten or more times. V and J are TRBV12-3 or TRBV12-4 and TRBJ2-7; tentative D call: TRBD1 (6 bases). V was pared by 6 bases and J by 4 bases, with 10 bases between. This CDR3 is built from 12 residues. CDR3 region: CASSFRGYEQYF. The CDR3 nucleotides are TGTGCCAGCAGCTTTAGGGGGTACGAGCAGTACTTC.

This chain uses TRBV10-2 with TRBJ2-1; no reliable D call. The germline V and J ends were trimmed by 2 bases and 1 base, with 6 bases remaining between them. Germline V gene data show CDR1 as WSHSY and CDR2 as SAAADI. The CDR3 length is 14 residues. The CDR3 DNA follows: TGCGCCAGCAGTGAGAGGGATTCCTACAATGAGCAGTTCTTC. It yields the protein CASSERDSYNEQFF.

The chain is built from TRBV15 and TRBJ2-3; TRBD2 agrees at 9 bases. CDR3 length equals 14 residues. V shed 3 bases, J shed 4 bases, and the junction held 2 bases outside the gene matches. CDR1 LNHNV and CDR2 YYDKDF come from the germline V gene (reference sequence). CDR3 residues: CATSSSGSSDTQYF. The CDR3 DNA reads as TGTGCCACCAGCAGTAGCGGGAGCTCAGATACGCAGTATTTT.

V gene TRBV7-6 combines with J gene TRBJ2-1, with 8 positions matching TRBD1. Germline V gene lookup returns CDR1 SGHVS and CDR2 FNYEAQ. After removal of 6 bases from V and 7 bases from J, the junction contained 11 bases not matched to a gene. CDR3 length equals 15 residues. The CDR3, as DNA: TGTGCCAGCAGACTAGGACAGGGTAACCTTAATGAGCAGTTCTTC. Protein sequence: CASRLGQGNLNEQFF. Using reference TRBV7-6 and TRBJ2-1 for the parts outside the CDR3, the full variable domain is GAGVSQSPRYKVTKRGQDVALRCDPISGHVSLYWYRQALGQGPEFLTYFNYEAQQDKSGLPNDRFSAERPEGSISTLTIQRTEQRDSAMYRCASRLGQGNLNEQFFGPGTRLTVL.

This clonotype occurred many times. CDR3 nucleotide sequence: TGTGCCAGCAGTCCCGGGACTAGCGGGAATACTCCCTACAATGAGCAGTTCTTC. This translates into CASSPGTSGNTPYNEQFF. V usage is TRBV12-3 or TRBV12-4 and J usage is TRBJ2-1; 13 nucleotides line up with TRBD2. This CDR3 is 18 amino acids long. The J segment lost 2 bases and the V segment lost 5 bases, leaving 9 bases of the junction unmatched.

This chain joins TRBV12-3 or TRBV12-4 and TRBJ2-7; D is possibly TRBD1 (5 bases). The CDR3 is made up of 13 amino acids. V was cut by 8 bases and J by 5 bases, with 16 bases left in between. CDR3 residues: CASRQTFSNEQYF. DNA for the CDR3: TGTGCCAGCCGACAGACATTTAGCAACGAGCAGTACTTC.

V usage is TRBV27 and J usage is TRBJ2-3; maybe TRBD1 (6 bases). V was cut by 2 bases and J by 1 base, with 19 bases left in between. Germline V gives CDR1 MNHEY, CDR2 SMNVEV (reference sequence). This CDR3 contains 18 residues. The CDR3 sequence is CASSLGGRGPHRTDTQYF. Written as DNA, the CDR3 is TGTGCCAGCAGTTTAGGTGGCAGGGGTCCACACCGCACAGATACGCAGTATTTT.

This clonotype was found many times. V and J are TRBV6-5 and TRBJ1-1; no definite D call. V was shortened by 0 bases and J by 4 bases, with 3 bases between the two germline ends. The CDR3 has 12 amino acids. Germline CDR1 reads MNHEY; CDR2 reads SVGAGI. CDR3 residues: CASSYSSTEAFF. The DNA of the CDR3 is TGTGCCAGCAGTTACTCTTCCACTGAAGCTTTCTTT.

This clonotype was counted only a few times. This chain uses TRBV15 with TRBJ2-1; maybe TRBD1 (6 bases). CDR1 is LNHNV and CDR2 is YYDKDF in the germline V gene (reference sequence). The CDR3 runs 14 residues. Trimming pared 0 bases from V and 8 bases from J, leaving 11 bases between. The DNA for the CDR3 is TGTGCCACCAGCAGAGAACAGGGTGCCCATGAGCAGTTCTTC. The encoded protein is CATSREQGAHEQFF.

This clonotype was seen more than once but under ten times. The chain joins TRBV2 to TRBJ1-2; no clear D gene. This CDR3 spans 14 amino acids. Between the trimmed V and J ends, which lost 6 bases and 2 bases, there was a span of 13 bases. Germline V gene data show CDR1 as SNHLY and CDR2 as FYNNEI. The CDR3 sequence is CASRETGVNYGYTF. The DNA for the CDR3 is TGTGCCAGCAGAGAGACCGGGGTCAACTATGGCTACACCTTC.